Sequencing of this T cell receptor beta chain was carried out in a study of blood T cells in healthy people across ages. General study findings and limits: The recorded TCR beta diversity per million T cells decreased in a roughly linear manner with age. Greater diversity and more naive CD4+ cells were seen in long-lived donors than in aged donors.

Combining a sample-barcoded 5' primer with a J-beta primer mix, a second PCR ran for about 7 to 11 cycles. CDR3-containing paired-end reads numbered at least 2.5 million in each sample. Each CDR3 protein is one row after TCRdb ran MiXCR on the 5' RACE reads. The table includes about 1.8 million distinct CDR3 sequences, approximately 50% detected once. Germline V gene lookup returns CDR1 SGHTA and CDR2 FQGTGA. The V and J ends lost 0 bases and 7 bases respectively, with 18 bases between them. This CDR3 is built from 16 residues. A remark on this clonotype: The antigen is undetermined.

The sequencing input was blood. The origin of this receptor is a woman aged 40-49 years in good health. This chain links TRBV7-3 with TRBJ1-2, with a tentative D call TRBD1 (5 bases). CDR3 DNA: TGTGCCAGCAGCTTAACGGGCGGGCGCGCCGGGGGTGGCTACACCTTC. Encoded protein: CASSLTGGRAGGGYTF.